This passage covers 30 T cell receptor beta chains from one sample sequenced in a study of response to subunit inactivated influenza vaccine. MiXCR was run by TCRdb on the RT-PCR reads, yielding one entry per CDR3 protein. The sample carries about 650,000 distinct CDR3 sequences, roughly 14% recorded once. The material was PBMCs from blood, obtained about 11 days after vaccination. Receptor source: a man in his fifties or sixties who received an inactivated influenza vaccine.

This clonotype was recorded at least ten times. DNA of the CDR3: TGTGCCAGCAGCCCCGAAAGCCGGGAGCAGTTCTTC. It is translated as CASSPESREQFF. The J gene is TRBJ2-1, the V gene TRBV7-9; D remains ambiguous. V was pared by 5 bases and J by 10 bases, with 12 bases between. In germline, CDR1 is SEHNR, CDR2 FQNEAQ (reference sequence). The CDR3 covers 12 residues.

This clonotype was recorded a few times. The J gene is TRBJ2-7, the V gene TRBV5-1; D might be TRBD2 (6 bases). The CDR3 consists of 14 residues. Germline V CDR1 and CDR2: SGHRS, YFSETQ. The V end lost 1 base, the J end lost 2 bases, and 10 bases lay between the germline ends. The CDR3 nucleotides are TGCGCCAGCAGCTTGTATCCGGGGGCCTACGAGCAGTACTTC. This translates into CASSLYPGAYEQYF.

Comments on this clonotype: A much larger clone sits a single nucleotide away, making a read error possible. This sequence joins TRBV5-1 and TRBJ1-1, with 11 bases fitting TRBD1. The CDR3 is 15 amino acids. Germline-derived CDR1 and CDR2 are SGHRS and YFSETQ. This CDR3 is CASSPGTGGSTEASF. DNA for the CDR3: TGCGCCAGCAGCCCCGGGACAGGGGGGTCCACTGAAGCTTCCTTT.

This rearrangement joins TRBV20-1 to TRBJ2-7; maybe TRBD2 (6 bases). V shed 3 bases and J shed 2 bases, with 8 bases lying between them. This CDR3 has 12 residues. Per the germline V gene, CDR1 is DFQATT and CDR2 is SNEGSKA (reference sequence). CDR3 nucleotide sequence: TGCAGTGCTAGCGGGGGAACCTACGAGCAGTACTTC. Its protein product is CSASGGTYEQYF.

The table lists this clonotype with a few counts. The CDR3 coding sequence is TGTGCCAGCAGCCCCTTGACTAGCGGGATCAATGAGCAGTTCTTC. Translation: CASSPLTSGINEQFF. The J gene is TRBJ2-1, the V gene TRBV3-1; 11 nucleotides line up with TRBD2. Germline V lookup: CDR1 LGHDT, CDR2 YNNKEL (reference sequence). The CDR3 runs to 15 residues. The junction had 5 bases not matched to a gene; V was cut back by 4 bases and J by 6 bases.

V is TRBV7-9 and J is TRBJ2-1, with D hard to call. The germline V and J ends were trimmed by 5 bases and 8 bases, with 16 bases remaining between them. The CDR3 covers 14 residues. The germline V gene has CDR1 SEHNR and CDR2 FQNEAQ (reference sequence). In nucleotides, the CDR3 is TGTGCCAGCAGCGATCCAGAAGGAGTCTATGAGCAGTTCTTC. Its translation: CASSDPEGVYEQFF.

The V gene is TRBV29-1, the J gene TRBJ2-1; 8 nucleotides match TRBD2. The germline CDR1 and CDR2 sequences are SQVTM and ANQGSEA. CDR3 length: 13 residues. The junction had 1 base not matched to a gene; V was cut back by 3 bases and J by 3 bases. The DNA for the CDR3 is TGCAGCGTTGATAGCGGGATCTACAATGAGCAGTTCTTC. It specifies CSVDSGIYNEQFF.

The chain joins TRBV7-6 to TRBJ1-5; no definite D call. There are 16 residues in the CDR3. Germline V gene data show CDR1 as SGHVS and CDR2 as FNYEAQ. The V end was cut by 1 base, the J end by 5 bases, with 15 bases between. The CDR3 nucleotides are TGTGCCAGCAGCTTAGTCCAAGGAATTAGGTATCAGCCCCAGCATTTT. Its translation: CASSLVQGIRYQPQHF.

The CDR3 coding sequence is TGTGCCAGCTCATCCGGACAGGGGGGAAGGACCCAGTACTTC. Protein: CASSSGQGGRTQYF. V gene TRBV18 combines with J gene TRBJ2-5, with TRBD1 matching over 10 bases. Germline assignment: CDR1 KGHSH and CDR2 LQKENI. V lost 5 bases, J lost 7 bases, and 7 bases stayed unmatched. This CDR3 is built from 14 residues.

In its sample, this clonotype was seen many times. The chain has TRBV12-3 or TRBV12-4 and TRBJ2-1, with D tentatively TRBD1 or TRBD2 (5 bases each). V shed 5 bases and J shed 12 bases, with 17 bases lying between them. The CDR3 consists of 13 residues. CDR3 loop: CASSRDAHQGQFF. CDR3 in DNA: TGTGCCAGCAGTCGGGACGCACATCAGGGGCAGTTCTTC.

The V call is TRBV12-3 or TRBV12-4, the J call TRBJ1-5; D is possibly TRBD1 (5 bases). The germline V and J ends were trimmed by 5 bases and 3 bases, with 11 bases remaining between them. The CDR3 runs 14 residues. The CDR3 protein is CASSIGADNQPQHF. As DNA, the CDR3 is TGTGCCAGCAGTATTGGGGCAGACAATCAGCCCCAGCATTTT.

The chain couples TRBV9 to TRBJ1-1; D remains unclear. The V end was cut by 4 bases, the J end by 4 bases, with 17 bases between. The CDR3 extends over 15 amino acids. Germline lookup yields CDR1 SGDLS and CDR2 YYNGEE. DNA of the CDR3: TGTGCCAGCAGCTCTTCCGGGAACTCGGGCACTGAAGCTTTCTTT. Translated: CASSSSGNSGTEAFF.

The V gene is TRBV20-1, the J gene TRBJ2-4, with D unresolved. V lost 4 bases to trimming and J lost 3 bases, with 10 bases between them. Germline V gives CDR1 DFQATT, CDR2 SNEGSKA (reference sequence). This CDR3 contains 13 residues. The CDR3: CSAIIWDKNIQYF. The CDR3, as DNA: TGCAGTGCTATAATATGGGACAAAAACATTCAGTACTTC.

This clonotype was counted many times. The rearrangement uses TRBV20-1 and TRBJ1-2; 7 bases fit TRBD1. The trim removed 6 bases at V and 3 bases at J, leaving 13 bases unmatched. The CDR3 loop spans 15 amino acids. Germline CDR1 DFQATT, CDR2 SNEGSKA (reference sequence). The CDR3 is CSATDRINPDYGYTF. The CDR3 bases are TGCAGTGCAACGGACAGGATCAACCCTGACTATGGCTACACCTTC.

This chain links TRBV19 with TRBJ2-1; the D call may be TRBD1 or TRBD2 (5 bases each). V lost 6 bases and J 4 bases, leaving 22 bases between the germline ends. The CDR3 has 17 residues. Looked up from germline, CDR1 is LNHDA and CDR2 is SQIVND (reference sequence). The DNA of the CDR3 is TGTGCCAGTAGCCGAAGGGGACGGGCGTTACGATACAATGAGCAGTTCTTC. Protein product: CASSRRGRALRYNEQFF.

V and J are TRBV18 and TRBJ2-7, with 10 bases identical to TRBD1. The germline V gene encodes CDR1 KGHSH and CDR2 LQKENI. The CDR3 consists of 16 residues. The ends lost 2 bases at V and 7 bases at J; junction bases unmatched: 11. DNA of the CDR3: TGTGCCAGCTCACCAAACATGGGACAGGGGCCCCGGGAGCAGTACTTC. It encodes CASSPNMGQGPREQYF.

V usage is TRBV20-1 and J usage is TRBJ1-3; perhaps TRBD1 as D (6 bases). Germline V gives CDR1 DFQATT, CDR2 SNEGSKA (reference sequence). V was shortened by 6 bases and J by 2 bases, with 14 bases between the two germline ends. CDR3 length equals 14 residues. In DNA, the CDR3 is TGCAGTGCCTTGGGCCAGGGGACTGGAAACACCATATATTTT. This gives the protein CSALGQGTGNTIYF.

This clonotype was found a few times. The chain recombines TRBV7-9 with TRBJ2-1; 9 positions agree with TRBD2. The V and J ends lost 5 bases and 2 bases, in that order; junction bases with no gene match: 7. This CDR3 spans 16 amino acids. CDR1 is SEHNR, CDR2 FQNEAQ, per germline (reference sequence). CDR3 DNA: TGTGCCAGCAGCCCCAGACTAGCGGTAACCTACAATGAGCAGTTCTTC. Translating gives CASSPRLAVTYNEQFF.

V and J are TRBV28 and TRBJ2-7; D unclear. CDR3 length: 14 residues. Germline V gene data show CDR1 as MDHEN and CDR2 as SYDVKM. With 6 bases removed from V and 2 bases from J, the gap between germline ends came to 14 bases. The CDR3 here is CASSLGTAPYEQYF. DNA of the CDR3: TGTGCCAGCAGCCTCGGTACAGCTCCCTACGAGCAGTACTTC.

About this clonotype itself: A much larger clone is a single base away; this may be a read error. The V call is TRBV4-3, the J call TRBJ2-7; the match to TRBD2 covers 13 bases. From germline, CDR1 is LGHNA and CDR2 YSLEER. The CDR3 loop spans 16 amino acids. The CDR3 sequence: CANSQAWTSGSFEQYF. The DNA of the CDR3 is TGCGCCAACAGCCAAGCCTGGACTAGCGGGAGTTTCGAGCAGTACTTC.

CDR3: CASSLEIGSYNEQFF. DNA for the CDR3: TGTGCCAGCAGCTTGGAGATAGGTTCCTACAATGAGCAGTTCTTC. The chain is built from TRBV7-2 and TRBJ2-1; no reliable D call. The ends were cut back, 3 bases at V and 1 base at J, with 10 bases in the middle. CDR1 and CDR2 from the germline V gene are SGHTA and FQGNSA. This CDR3 is built from 15 residues. The entire variable domain, with the rest obtained from reference TRBV7-2 and TRBJ2-1, is as follows: GAGVSQSPSNKVTEKGKDVELRCDPISGHTALYWYRQSLGQGLEFLIYFQGNSAPDKSGLPSDRFSAERTGGSVSTLTIQRTQQEDSAVYLCASSLEIGSYNEQFFGPGTRLTVL.

This clonotype has only a few counts. The J gene is TRBJ1-1, the V gene TRBV4-3; D unresolved. Germline V gives CDR1 LGHNA, CDR2 YSLEER. The CDR3 covers 15 residues. V lost 9 bases and J 5 bases, leaving 22 bases between the germline ends. The CDR3 sequence: CARLGLPAGGTEAFF. As DNA, the CDR3 is TGCGCCAGGCTGGGTCTCCCGGCAGGAGGGACTGAAGCTTTCTTT.

Comments on this clonotype: One end of the junction fails to match germline, which may point to a read error. V usage is TRBV7-6 and J usage is TRBJ2-3; 10 bases align to TRBD2. From germline, CDR1 is SGHVS and CDR2 FNYEAQ. The CDR3 totals 17 residues. Written as DNA, the CDR3 is TGTGCCAGCAGCTCGCCATTAGCGGGAGGAGGCACAGATATGCAGTATTTT. Translation: CASSSPLAGGGTDMQYF.

The rearrangement uses TRBV5-6 and TRBJ2-1, with D possibly matching TRBD2 (5 bases). The V end lost 0 bases, the J end lost 10 bases, and 11 bases lay between the germline ends. Germline CDR1 SGHDT, CDR2 YYEEEE. This CDR3 is built from 13 residues. CDR3 sequence (DNA): TGTGCCAGCAGCTTGGAGCCGTCGGGGGAGCAGTTCTTC. It translates to CASSLEPSGEQFF.

V gene TRBV5-6 combines with J gene TRBJ1-2; D gene ambiguous. Germline CDR1 is SGHDT and CDR2 is YYEEEE. The CDR3 extends over 12 amino acids. V was cut by 8 bases and J by 7 bases, with 15 bases left in between. The CDR3: CARGPGVGGYTF. CDR3 bases: TGTGCCAGGGGCCCTGGGGTTGGTGGCTACACCTTC.

The table lists this clonotype with many counts. V usage is TRBV20-1 and J usage is TRBJ2-7; 7 positions agree with TRBD2. The junction had 9 bases not matched to a gene; V was cut back by 6 bases and J by 4 bases. This CDR3 has 13 amino acids. Germline lookup yields CDR1 DFQATT and CDR2 SNEGSKA (reference sequence). The CDR3 loop reads CSARTGLRYEQYF. In nucleotides, the CDR3 is TGCAGTGCCAGAACGGGACTAAGATACGAGCAGTACTTC.

This clonotype has more than one count but fewer than ten. V is TRBV7-9 and J is TRBJ2-2; possibly TRBD1 for D (6 bases). Per germline, CDR1 SEHNR and CDR2 FQNEAQ (reference sequence). The CDR3 has 16 amino acids. The germline V and J ends were trimmed by 5 bases and 0 bases, with 13 bases remaining between them. This chain's CDR3 is CASSRSTGPNTGELFF. In DNA form, the CDR3 reads TGTGCCAGCAGCCGTTCTACAGGGCCGAACACCGGGGAGCTGTTTTTT.

V usage is TRBV18 and J usage is TRBJ2-7; 8 nucleotides line up with TRBD2. After removal of 5 bases from V and 6 bases from J, the junction contained 15 bases not matched to a gene. The germline V gene has CDR1 KGHSH and CDR2 LQKENI. The CDR3 has 16 amino acids. The CDR3 protein is CASSTLPWAGGGEQYF. CDR3 coding DNA: TGTGCCAGCTCAACCCTACCATGGGCCGGGGGGGGCGAGCAGTACTTC.

The chain combines TRBV20-1 with TRBJ1-1; no clear D gene. The CDR3 contains 12 residues. Trimming took off 6 bases at V and 8 bases at J, with 16 bases between the two ends. CDR1 and CDR2 from the germline V gene are DFQATT and SNEGSKA (reference sequence). CDR3 loop: CSARSPGIEAFF. CDR3 nucleotide sequence: TGCAGTGCCCGATCCCCTGGGATCGAAGCTTTCTTT.

In its sample, this clonotype was seen a few times. The chain has TRBV6-2 or TRBV6-3 and TRBJ2-1; 8 bases match TRBD2. This CDR3 is 15 amino acids long. Germline V gives CDR1 MNHEY, CDR2 SVGEGT. V was clipped by 4 bases and J by 0 bases; unmatched bases: 2. The CDR3 DNA reads TGTGCCAGCAGTTTCCTAGCGGGCTCCTACAATGAGCAGTTCTTC. Its translation: CASSFLAGSYNEQFF.